Here is one T cell receptor (beta chain) with its context. The CDR3 totals 14 residues. Germline CDR1 and CDR2: MDHEN and SYDVKM. Trimming left V 5 bases short and J 3 bases short, with 11 bases between. The sample belongs to a study of blood T cell repertoires in COVID-19. At the level of the study: From the United States, Italy and Spain came samples of acute and convalescent COVID-19.

The authors' processing: Reference gene primer amplification gave nucleated cell count estimates. Libraries were prepared by immunoSEQ multiplex PCR; TCRdb keeps only in-frame clonotypes and omits some of them. The V and J calls and clone size are taken from that table; D and trimming were inferred from the DNA. The sample comprises 150,000 or so clones, roughly nine tenths of which are singletons, and roughly 0.51% rests with the top ten. The receptor was derived from a man aged 50 to 60 with acute or convalescent COVID-19. Sequenced: peripheral blood. The V call is TRBV28, the J call TRBJ1-5; D might be TRBD1 (6 bases). CDR3 region: CASSPRTANQPQHF. Here the CDR3 DNA reads TGTGCCAGCAGTCCAAGGACAGCCAATCAGCCCCAGCATTTT.